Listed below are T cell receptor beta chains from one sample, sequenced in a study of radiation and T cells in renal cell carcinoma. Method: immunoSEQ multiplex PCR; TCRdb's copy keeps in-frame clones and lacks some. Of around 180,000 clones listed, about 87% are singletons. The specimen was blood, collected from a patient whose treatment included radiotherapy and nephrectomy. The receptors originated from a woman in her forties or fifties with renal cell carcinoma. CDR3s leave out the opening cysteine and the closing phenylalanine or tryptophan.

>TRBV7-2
ASSLARARQETQY
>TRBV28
ASSSQGTWTGELF
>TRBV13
ASSLDRATEAF
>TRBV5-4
ASSPPGAGGGDTQY
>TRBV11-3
ASSLGQGPWGNTEAF
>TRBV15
ATSQRGRYGYT
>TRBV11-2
ASSFGTSGGEQY
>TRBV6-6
ASSTSSRTGEQY
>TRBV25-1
ASSGTGFNQPQH
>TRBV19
ASSRLGDGSPLH
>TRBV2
ASSEGALSGNTIY
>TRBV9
ASSAPRGRRMLVCYEQF
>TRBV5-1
ASSLTPAGTDEKLF
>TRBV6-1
ASSEGLAGGPEQF
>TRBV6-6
ASSPGGVYGYT
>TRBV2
ASSALRGNYGYT
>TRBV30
AWGREGFTDEQY
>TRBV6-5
ASSYIWDISGYT
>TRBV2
ASSTGGDQPQH
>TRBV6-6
ASSRMQGAGNQPQH
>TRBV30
AWQRGGPYNEQF
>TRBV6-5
ASSQTGTGVFEQY
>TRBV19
ASSPWGESGSYEQY
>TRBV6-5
ASSSRFSNQPQH
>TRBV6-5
ASTRQGGNSPLH
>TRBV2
ASRAGVGDTSPLH